This T cell receptor beta chain was documented in a study of T cells in Graves' hyperthyroidism and ophthalmopathy (dated by TCRdb to about 2019). Study-wide context: Peripheral blood was collected at initial diagnosis, before any treatment. Prospective prediction of ophthalmopathy was tested in an independent validation cohort consisting of about 19 hyperthyroidism patients and 15 or so patients who later progressed to ophthalmopathy. A discovery cohort of around 100 patients, 43 with Graves' ophthalmopathy and about 60 with stable Graves' hyperthyroidism, was used to find distinguishing TCR V-J signatures. The paper reports TCR Vbeta CDR3 sequencing of some 140 peripheral blood samples: around 41 ophthalmopathy, over 70 hyperthyroidism and 17 progressor patients. Once sampling was done, hyperthyroidism patients were given methimazole at a starting dose of 30 mg daily, whereas ophthalmopathy patients were given high-dose intravenous methylprednisolone. For training and testing, the roughly 93 patients in the discovery cohort were randomly divided in a 7:3 ratio. Thyroid tissue and blood T-cell repertoires from about 6 Graves' hyperthyroidism patients were also compared in the study.

This clonotype has at least ten counts. Its recognized antigen is unknown. Base qualities are missing; no much larger clone stands one base away. The paper's findings and limits, for the study overall: No statistical method was used to set the sample size in advance, and investigators knew the group allocation. Ophthalmopathy was separated from stable hyperthyroidism by a 13 V-J signature model, with roughly 88% sensitivity and about 81% specificity obtained in cross-validation and 80%/75% obtained in testing. Most expanded thyroid clonotypes (frequency above 0.001) were also found in blood, which suggests that blood repertoires may mirror thyroid immune responses. In validation, progression to ophthalmopathy was predicted by the model with around 71% sensitivity and about 72% specificity, a median of around 5.9 months before onset.

TCR beta CDR3 regions were amplified from RNA transcripts. The first round of RT-PCR for the TCR CDR3 was performed with the HTBI primer set and the Qiagen OneStep RT-PCR kit. A second multiplex PCR round built the libraries, followed by size selection and purification. Libraries were sequenced paired-end with 100 bp reads on an Illumina HiSeq2000. In the original analysis: SOAPnuke was used to process the raw data, with reads discarded if the reads contained adapters or uncalled bases, had a mean Phred below 15, or lacked an exact constant-primer or identifier match. COPE v1.2.5 was used to merge the high-quality paired reads, and each unique nucleotide sequence was defined as a clonotype. Clonotypes were aligned to IMGT TRBV, TRBD and TRBJ reference segments using MiTCR v1.1. Analysis was restricted to V-J combinations with a frequency above 0.0001, which covered about 99% of repertoires. The TCS score was defined as F50 (clonal expansion) divided by E x V (chaos), with BLOSUM62-based TCRdist calculated between CDR3 peptides within each V-J. Welch's t-statistics and random forest reduced some 510 V-J features to 13, which were used in a naive Bayes classifier (R e1071). Thyroid-blood repertoire similarity was quantified with the Morisita-Horn index. Clones were called with MiXCR by TCRdb after fastp trimmed the public reads at Q25, and only in-frame beta chains were retained. Entries are consolidated by CDR3 protein sequence, retaining the most common genes and DNA. V and J calls and clone size were set by TCRdb, not the authors. The sample has hundreds of thousands of distinct CDR3 sequences on record, more than 30% of them singletons. The ten largest clones represent over 8% of the sample.

V loses 5 bases of germline sequence and J loses 2 bases, and the interval between the two ends is 21 bases. Sequences DFQATT (CDR1) and SNEGSKA (CDR2) are obtained from the germline V gene (reference sequence). The CDR3 goes from the cysteine to the phenylalanine over 16 residues. Here the CDR3 DNA is all that survives: 48 bases in frame from base 1. Graves' hyperthyroidism was defined as stable when no progression to ophthalmopathy occurred over 18 months of follow-up. Hyperthyroidism patients were newly diagnosed, had a disease duration of under 2 months, and were aged 18 to 65 years. The study excluded patients with uncontrolled infections, other autoimmune diseases, pregnancy or lactation. Diagnoses were based on clinical symptoms, serum thyroxine and TRAb, thyroid ultrasound and orbital computed tomography. PBMCs were isolated from approximately 10 ml of fresh peripheral blood by Ficoll-Paque density gradient centrifugation. Trizol reagent was used to extract total RNA, and RNA quality was then checked on an Agilent 2100 Bioanalyzer.

This clonotype was obtained from a man aged 18 to 29 with Graves' hyperthyroidism. The material sequenced was blood. This receptor chain uses TRBV20-1 and TRBJ2-5; a tentative D match to TRBD2 spans 5 bases. At the DNA level, the sequence is TGCAGTGCTGCCTCCCGGGCCGAGGGATGGCAAGAGACCCAGTACTTC. The encoded protein is CSAASRAEGWQETQYF.